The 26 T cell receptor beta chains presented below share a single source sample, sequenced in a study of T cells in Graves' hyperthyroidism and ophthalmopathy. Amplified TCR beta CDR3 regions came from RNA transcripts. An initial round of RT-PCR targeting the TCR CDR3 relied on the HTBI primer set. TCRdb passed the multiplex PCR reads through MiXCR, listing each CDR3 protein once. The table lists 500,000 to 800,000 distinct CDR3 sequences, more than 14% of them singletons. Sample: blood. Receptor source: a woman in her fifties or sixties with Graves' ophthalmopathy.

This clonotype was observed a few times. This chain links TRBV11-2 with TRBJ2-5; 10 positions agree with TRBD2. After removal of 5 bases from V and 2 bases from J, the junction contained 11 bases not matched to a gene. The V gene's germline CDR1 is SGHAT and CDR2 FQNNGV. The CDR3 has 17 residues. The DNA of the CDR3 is TGTGCCAGCAGCCTTGGAGCGGGAGGGCCGGGACAAGAGACCCAGTACTTC. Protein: CASSLGAGGPGQETQYF.

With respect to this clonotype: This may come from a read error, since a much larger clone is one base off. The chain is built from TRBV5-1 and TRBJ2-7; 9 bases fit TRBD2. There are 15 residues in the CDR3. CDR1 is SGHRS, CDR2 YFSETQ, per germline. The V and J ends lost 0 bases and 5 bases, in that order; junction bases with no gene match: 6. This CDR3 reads CASSLGSGSLDEQYF. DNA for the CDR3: TGCGCCAGCAGCTTGGGTAGCGGGAGTCTCGACGAGCAGTACTTC. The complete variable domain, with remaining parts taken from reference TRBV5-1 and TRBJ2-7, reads KAGVTQTPRYLIKTRGQQVTLSCSPISGHRSVSWYQQTPGQGLQFLFEYFSETQRNKGNFPGRFSGRQFSNSRSEMNVSTLELGDSALYLCASSLGSGSLDEQYFGPGTRLTVT.

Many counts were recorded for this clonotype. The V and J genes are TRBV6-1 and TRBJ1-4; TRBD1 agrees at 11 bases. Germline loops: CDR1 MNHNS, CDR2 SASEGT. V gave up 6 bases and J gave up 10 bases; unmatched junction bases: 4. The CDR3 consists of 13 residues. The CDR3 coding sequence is TGTGCCAGCAGCCGGGGACAGGGGGGAAAACTGTTTTTT. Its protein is CASSRGQGGKLFF.

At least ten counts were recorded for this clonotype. CDR3 nucleotide sequence: TGTGCCACCATCTACCGGGACAGGGTTGTCGGAAACACTGAAGCTTTCTTT. Its protein product is CATIYRDRVVGNTEAFF. The chain carries TRBV24-1 and TRBJ1-1; 9 positions agree with TRBD1. This CDR3 contains 17 residues. Trimming at V came to 8 bases and at J to 2 bases, leaving 14 bases not matched to a gene. Germline CDR1 and CDR2: KGHDR and SFDVKD.

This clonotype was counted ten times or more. This CDR3 is CASSPERLRQPQHF. The CDR3 coding sequence is TGTGCCAGCAGCCCGGAGCGGCTACGGCAGCCCCAGCATTTT. The V call is TRBV7-8, the J call TRBJ1-5; D is unclear. Trimming shortened V by 5 bases and J by 7 bases, and 15 bases separated the two germline ends. The CDR3 extends over 14 amino acids. Germline-derived CDR1 and CDR2 are SGHVS and FQNEAQ.

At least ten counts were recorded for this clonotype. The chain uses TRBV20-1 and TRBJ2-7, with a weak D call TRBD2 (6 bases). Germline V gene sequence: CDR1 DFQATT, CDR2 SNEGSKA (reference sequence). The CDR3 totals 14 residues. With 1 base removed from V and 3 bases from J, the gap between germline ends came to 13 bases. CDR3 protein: CSARVEGDDYEQYF. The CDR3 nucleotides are TGCAGTGCTAGAGTGGAGGGAGATGACTACGAGCAGTACTTC.

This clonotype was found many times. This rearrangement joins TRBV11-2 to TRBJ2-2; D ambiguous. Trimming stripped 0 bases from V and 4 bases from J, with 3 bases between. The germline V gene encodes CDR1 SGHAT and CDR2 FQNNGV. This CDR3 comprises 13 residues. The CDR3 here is CASSLDLTGELFF. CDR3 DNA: TGTGCCAGCAGCTTAGATCTCACCGGGGAGCTGTTTTTT.

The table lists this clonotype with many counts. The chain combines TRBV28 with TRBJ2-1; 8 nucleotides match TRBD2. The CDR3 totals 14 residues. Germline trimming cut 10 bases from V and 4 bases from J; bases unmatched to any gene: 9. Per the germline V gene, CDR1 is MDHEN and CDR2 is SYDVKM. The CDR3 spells CATRTGTRYNEQFF. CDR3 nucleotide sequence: TGTGCCACCAGAACCGGGACTAGATACAATGAGCAGTTCTTC.

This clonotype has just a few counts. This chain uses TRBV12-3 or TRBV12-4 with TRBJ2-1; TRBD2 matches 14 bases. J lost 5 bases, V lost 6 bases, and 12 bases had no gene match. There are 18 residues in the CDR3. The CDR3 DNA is TGTGCCAGCAGGGGGACTAGCGGGAGCCCGCAACTACACAATGAGCAGTTCTTC. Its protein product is CASRGTSGSPQLHNEQFF.

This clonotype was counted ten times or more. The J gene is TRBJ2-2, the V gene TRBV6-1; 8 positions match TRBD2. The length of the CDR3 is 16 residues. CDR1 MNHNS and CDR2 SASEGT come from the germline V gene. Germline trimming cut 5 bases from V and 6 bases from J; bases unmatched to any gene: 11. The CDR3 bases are TGTGCCAGCAGTTACAGCGGGAGCCGGTTTGCCGGGGAGCTGTTTTTT. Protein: CASSYSGSRFAGELFF.

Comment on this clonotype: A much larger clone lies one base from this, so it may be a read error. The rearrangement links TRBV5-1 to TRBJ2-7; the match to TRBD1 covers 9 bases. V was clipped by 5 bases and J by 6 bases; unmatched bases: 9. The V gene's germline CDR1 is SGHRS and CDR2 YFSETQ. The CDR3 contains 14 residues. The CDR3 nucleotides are TGCGCCAGCAGTGCTGGACAGGGGAACTGCGAGCAGTACTTC. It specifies CASSAGQGNCEQYF. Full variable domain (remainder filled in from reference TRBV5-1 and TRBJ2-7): KAGVTQTPRYLIKTRGQQVTLSCSPISGHRSVSWYQQTPGQGLQFLFEYFSETQRNKGNFPGRFSGRQFSNSRSEMNVSTLELGDSALYLCASSAGQGNCEQYFGPGTRLTVT.

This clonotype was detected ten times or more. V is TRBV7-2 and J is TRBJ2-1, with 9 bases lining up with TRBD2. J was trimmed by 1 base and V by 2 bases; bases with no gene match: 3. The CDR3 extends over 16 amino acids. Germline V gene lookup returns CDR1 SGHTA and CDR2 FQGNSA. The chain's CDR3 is CASSLFAGGSYNEQFF. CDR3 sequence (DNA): TGTGCCAGCAGCTTATTTGCGGGAGGGTCCTACAATGAGCAGTTCTTC.

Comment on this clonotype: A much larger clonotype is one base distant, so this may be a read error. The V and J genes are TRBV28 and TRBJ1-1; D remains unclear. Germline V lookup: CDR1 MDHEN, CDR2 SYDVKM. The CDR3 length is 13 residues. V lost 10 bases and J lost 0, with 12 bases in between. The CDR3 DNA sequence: TGTGCCACCCCCCGAACCGTGAACACTGAAGCTTTCTTT. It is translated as CATPRTVNTEAFF.

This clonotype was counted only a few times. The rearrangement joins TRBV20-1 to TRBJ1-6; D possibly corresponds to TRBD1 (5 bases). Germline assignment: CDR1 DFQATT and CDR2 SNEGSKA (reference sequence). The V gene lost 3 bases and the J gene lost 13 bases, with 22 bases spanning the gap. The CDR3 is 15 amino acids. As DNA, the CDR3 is TGCAGTGCTAGCCCCATGGGGCGCCCGACAGATCCCCTCCACTTT. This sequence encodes CSASPMGRPTDPLHF.

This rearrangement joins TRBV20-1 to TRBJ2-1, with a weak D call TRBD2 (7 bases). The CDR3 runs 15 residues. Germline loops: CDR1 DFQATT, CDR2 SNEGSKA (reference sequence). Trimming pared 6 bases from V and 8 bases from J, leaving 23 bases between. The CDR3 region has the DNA TGCAGTGCCCCGGCCTGGGGGGGCCCAGGAGATGAGCAGTTCTTC. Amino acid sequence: CSAPAWGGPGDEQFF.

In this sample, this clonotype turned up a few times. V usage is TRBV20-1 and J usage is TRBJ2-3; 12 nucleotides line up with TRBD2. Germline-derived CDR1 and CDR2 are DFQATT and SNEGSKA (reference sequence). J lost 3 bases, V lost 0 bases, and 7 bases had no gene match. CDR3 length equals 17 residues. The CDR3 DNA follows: TGCAGTGCTAGAGACCCTAGACTAGCGGGAGTTACAGATACGCAGTATTTT. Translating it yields CSARDPRLAGVTDTQYF.

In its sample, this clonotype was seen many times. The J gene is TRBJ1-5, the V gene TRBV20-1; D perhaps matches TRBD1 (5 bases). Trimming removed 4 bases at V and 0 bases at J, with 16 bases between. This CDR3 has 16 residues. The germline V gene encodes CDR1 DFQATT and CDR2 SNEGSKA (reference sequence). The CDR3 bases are TGCAGTGCTACGGCCTGGGGGGAGGATAGCAATCAGCCCCAGCATTTT. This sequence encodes CSATAWGEDSNQPQHF.

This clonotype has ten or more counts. The CDR3 nucleotides read TGTGCCAGCAGTCCTAGCGGGAGGGCGAACACCGGGGAGCTGTTTTTT. Encoded protein: CASSPSGRANTGELFF. The chain uses TRBV28 and TRBJ2-2; TRBD2 agrees at 12 bases. This CDR3 contains 16 residues. CDR1 is MDHEN, CDR2 SYDVKM, per germline. Trimming removed 5 bases from V and 0 bases from J; junction bases left unmatched: 1.

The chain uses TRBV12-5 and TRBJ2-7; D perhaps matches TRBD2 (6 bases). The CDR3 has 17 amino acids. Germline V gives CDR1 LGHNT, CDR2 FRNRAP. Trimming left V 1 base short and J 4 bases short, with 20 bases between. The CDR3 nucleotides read TGTGCTAGTGGTTTGGGAGCCTCACGGGGGTTCTCTTACGAGCAGTACTTC. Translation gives CASGLGASRGFSYEQYF. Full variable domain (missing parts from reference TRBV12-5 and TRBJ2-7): DARVTQTPRHKVTEMGQEVTMRCQPILGHNTVFWYRQTMMQGLELLAYFRNRAPLDDSGMPKDRFSAEMPDATLATLKIQPSEPRDSAVYFCASGLGASRGFSYEQYFGPGTRLTVT.

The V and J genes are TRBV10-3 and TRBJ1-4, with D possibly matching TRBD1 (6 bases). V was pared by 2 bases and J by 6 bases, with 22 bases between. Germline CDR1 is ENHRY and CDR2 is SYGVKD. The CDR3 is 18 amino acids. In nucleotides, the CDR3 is TGTGCCATCAGTGAGCTCCCCGGACAGAATAGAGGGTATGAAAAACTGTTTTTT. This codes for CAISELPGQNRGYEKLFF.

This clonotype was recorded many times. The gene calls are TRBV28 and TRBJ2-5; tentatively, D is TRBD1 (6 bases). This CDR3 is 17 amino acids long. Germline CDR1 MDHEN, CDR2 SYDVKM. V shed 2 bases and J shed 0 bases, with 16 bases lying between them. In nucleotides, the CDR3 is TGTGCCAGCAGTTTAGCTGGGGGCGCGCTGTACCAAGAGACCCAGTACTTC. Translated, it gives CASSLAGGALYQETQYF.

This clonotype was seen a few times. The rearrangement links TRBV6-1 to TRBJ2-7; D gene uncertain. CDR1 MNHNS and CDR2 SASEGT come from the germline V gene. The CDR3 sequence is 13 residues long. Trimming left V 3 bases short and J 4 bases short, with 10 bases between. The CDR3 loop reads CASSESVDYEQYF. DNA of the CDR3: TGTGCCAGCAGTGAGAGCGTCGATTACGAGCAGTACTTC.

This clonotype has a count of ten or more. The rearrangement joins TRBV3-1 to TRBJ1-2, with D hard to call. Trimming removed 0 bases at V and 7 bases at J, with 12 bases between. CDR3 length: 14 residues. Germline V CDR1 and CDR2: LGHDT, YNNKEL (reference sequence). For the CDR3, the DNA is TGTGCCAGCAGCCAAGATGCGGCTGTGGGTGGCTACACCTTC. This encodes CASSQDAAVGGYTF.

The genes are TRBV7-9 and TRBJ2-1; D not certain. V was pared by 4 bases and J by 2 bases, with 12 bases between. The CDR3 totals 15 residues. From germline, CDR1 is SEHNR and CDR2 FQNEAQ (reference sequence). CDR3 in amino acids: CASSSEPLPYNEQFF. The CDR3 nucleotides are TGTGCCAGCAGCTCTGAACCTTTACCCTACAATGAGCAGTTCTTC.

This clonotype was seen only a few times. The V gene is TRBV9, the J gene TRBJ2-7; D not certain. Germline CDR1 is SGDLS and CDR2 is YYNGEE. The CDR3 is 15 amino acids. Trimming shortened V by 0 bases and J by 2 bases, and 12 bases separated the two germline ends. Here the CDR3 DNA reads TGTGCCAGCAGCGTAGAAGTCTCCAGAACCTACGAGCAGTACTTC. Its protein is CASSVEVSRTYEQYF.

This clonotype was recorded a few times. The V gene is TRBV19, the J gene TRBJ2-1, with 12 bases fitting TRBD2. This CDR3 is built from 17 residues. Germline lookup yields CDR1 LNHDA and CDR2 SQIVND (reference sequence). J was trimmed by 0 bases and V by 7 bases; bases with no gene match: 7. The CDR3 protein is CASKTSGRWSSYNEQFF. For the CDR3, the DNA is TGTGCCAGTAAAACTAGCGGGAGGTGGAGCTCCTACAATGAGCAGTTCTTC.